The next 14 T cell receptor beta chains were all read from a single sample in a study of OX40 agonist ivuxolimab in advanced cancers. Using immunoSEQ multiplex PCR, the repertoire was profiled, and TCRdb retains in-frame clones only, with some absent. Here the sample spans around 110,000 clones, 93% being singletons. The starting material was CD4+ or CD8+ T cells sorted from blood, obtained in a trial of the OX40 agonist ivuxolimab. All receptors come from an adult with an advanced solid tumor such as melanoma, head and neck, liver or kidney cancer.

In this sample, this clone turned up once. The V call is TRBV19, the J call TRBJ1-4, with D unresolved. V lost 3 bases and J 4 bases, leaving 9 bases between the germline ends. Germline CDR1 and CDR2: LNHDA and SQIVND (reference sequence). This CDR3 spans 14 amino acids. In DNA, the CDR3 is TGTGCCAGTAGTATTGGGCTGAGTAATGAAAAACTGTTTTTT. This codes for CASSIGLSNEKLFF.

The rearrangement uses TRBV7-2 and TRBJ1-1; the match to TRBD1 covers 8 bases. The length of the CDR3 is 14 residues. Germline-derived CDR1 and CDR2 are SGHTA and FQGNSA. Losses at the gene ends were 5 bases for V and 5 bases for J; bases not matched to a gene: 7. CDR3 residues: CASSEQGVGTEAFF. CDR3 DNA: TGTGCCAGCAGCGAACAGGGGGTTGGAACTGAAGCTTTCTTT.

The chain links TRBV18 to TRBJ1-1; a weak D match, TRBD1 (6 bases). The CDR3 totals 14 residues. Per the germline V gene, CDR1 is KGHSH and CDR2 is LQKENI. Trimming pared 5 bases from V and 1 base from J, leaving 11 bases between. The CDR3: CASSSQGGNTEAFF. CDR3 sequence (DNA): TGTGCCAGCTCATCACAGGGTGGGAACACTGAAGCTTTCTTT.

This rearrangement joins TRBV6-5 to TRBJ2-1; the D call may be TRBD1 or TRBD2 (6 bases each). This CDR3 is 14 amino acids long. V was shortened by 7 bases and J by 7 bases, with 17 bases between the two germline ends. The germline CDR1 and CDR2 sequences are MNHEY and SVGAGI. In DNA, the CDR3 is TGTGCCAGCACCTCTGGGGGCGCGGGAAATGAGCAGTTCTTC. As protein: CASTSGGAGNEQFF.

The chain is built from TRBV4-2 and TRBJ2-3; 10 bases match TRBD2. The length of the CDR3 is 17 residues. Germline V lookup: CDR1 LGHNA, CDR2 YNFKEQ. After removal of 3 bases from V and 1 base from J, the junction contained 7 bases not matched to a gene. The CDR3 bases are TGTGCCAGCAGCCAGCTGACTAGCGGGTCTGGCACAGATACGCAGTATTTT. Translation: CASSQLTSGSGTDTQYF.

The CDR3 protein is CASSYSRERADTQYF. The CDR3 DNA is TGTGCCAGCAGTTACTCACGGGAGAGGGCAGATACGCAGTATTTT. The chain links TRBV6-5 to TRBJ2-3, with a tentative D call TRBD2 (6 bases). Trimming shortened V by 0 bases and J by 4 bases, and 11 bases separated the two germline ends. Germline V gives CDR1 MNHEY, CDR2 SVGAGI. This CDR3 contains 15 residues.

This clone was found once. The V gene is TRBV9, the J gene TRBJ1-1; D gene ambiguous. V gave up 4 bases and J gave up 0 bases, with 13 bases separating them. The germline gives CDR1 SGDLS, CDR2 YYNGEE. This CDR3 spans 15 amino acids. CDR3 nucleotides: TGTGCCAGCAGCCCCAGTCAGCTTATGAACACTGAAGCTTTCTTT. This sequence encodes CASSPSQLMNTEAFF.

The chain links TRBV19 to TRBJ1-1; D is undetermined. This CDR3 comprises 14 residues. V shed 5 bases and J shed 3 bases, with 13 bases lying between them. Germline CDR1 is LNHDA and CDR2 is SQIVND (reference sequence). DNA for the CDR3: TGTGCCAGTAGTCAGAGCGGTTGGGACACTGAAGCTTTCTTT. It yields the protein CASSQSGWDTEAFF.

This clone was recorded only once. The chain links TRBV6-5 to TRBJ1-2; no clear D. The CDR3 contains 15 residues. The V gene's germline CDR1 is MNHEY and CDR2 SVGAGI. Trimming took off 7 bases at V and 0 bases at J, with 15 bases between the two ends. CDR3 bases: TGTGCCAGCAAAAGAGGGCAGAGAGCTAACTATGGCTACACCTTC. Protein sequence: CASKRGQRANYGYTF.

This chain's CDR3 is CASSRDFSYQETQYF. The CDR3 bases are TGTGCCAGCAGTCGGGACTTTTCGTACCAAGAGACCCAGTACTTC. The genes are TRBV2 and TRBJ2-5; a weak D match, TRBD2 (6 bases). CDR1 and CDR2 (germline): SNHLY, FYNNEI. Trimming took off 5 bases at V and 0 bases at J, with 13 bases between the two ends. The CDR3 spans 15 residues.

This chain connects TRBV28 to TRBJ2-2, with 8 bases that match TRBD2. With V trimmed by 5 bases and J by 4 bases, 3 bases remained unmatched. The CDR3 is 14 residues long. The germline gives CDR1 MDHEN, CDR2 SYDVKM. The CDR3 sequence: CASSRREGTGELFF. The CDR3 DNA follows: TGTGCCAGCAGTCGACGGGAGGGCACCGGGGAGCTGTTTTTT.

The J gene is TRBJ2-6, the V gene TRBV4-1, with 11 bases identical to TRBD1. CDR1 and CDR2 from the germline V gene are MGHRA and YSYEKL. The CDR3 has 17 amino acids. J was trimmed by 4 bases and V by 4 bases; bases with no gene match: 6. CDR3 in DNA: TGCGCCAGCAGCCGCGGGACAGGGGGTTCCGGGGCCAACGTCCTGACTTTC. Encoded protein: CASSRGTGGSGANVLTF.

This rearrangement joins TRBV6-6 to TRBJ1-6; possibly TRBD1 for D (6 bases). The V end lost 3 bases, the J end lost 3 bases, and 12 bases lay between the germline ends. This CDR3 contains 16 residues. Germline V CDR1 and CDR2: MNHNY, SVGAGI (reference sequence). The CDR3 region has the DNA TGTGCCAGCAGTTATCACCCCAGGGGCTATAATTCACCCCTCCACTTT. It yields the protein CASSYHPRGYNSPLHF.

The chain employs TRBV6-1 and TRBJ2-7, with D unresolved. Germline lookup yields CDR1 MNHNS and CDR2 SASEGT. V was cut by 4 bases and J by 3 bases, with 16 bases left in between. This CDR3 has 15 amino acids. This chain's CDR3 is CASSVRQGIIYEQYF. The CDR3 nucleotides read TGTGCCAGCAGTGTCCGACAAGGGATAATCTACGAGCAGTACTTC.